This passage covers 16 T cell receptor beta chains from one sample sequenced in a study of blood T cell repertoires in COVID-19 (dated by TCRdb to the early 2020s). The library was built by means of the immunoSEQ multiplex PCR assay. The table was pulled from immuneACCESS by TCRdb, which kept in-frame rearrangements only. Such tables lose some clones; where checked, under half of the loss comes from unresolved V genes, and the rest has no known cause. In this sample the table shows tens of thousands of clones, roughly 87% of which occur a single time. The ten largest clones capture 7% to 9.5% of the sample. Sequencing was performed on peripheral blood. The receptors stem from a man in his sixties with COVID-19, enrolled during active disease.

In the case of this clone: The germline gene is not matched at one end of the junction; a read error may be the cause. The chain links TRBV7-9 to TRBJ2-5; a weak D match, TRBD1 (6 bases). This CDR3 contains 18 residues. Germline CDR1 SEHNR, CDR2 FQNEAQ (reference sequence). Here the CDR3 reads CASSHQKSLQGHQETQYF. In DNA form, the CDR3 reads TGTGCCAGCAGCCACCAGAAATCATTACAGGGCCACCAGGAGACCCAGTACTTC.

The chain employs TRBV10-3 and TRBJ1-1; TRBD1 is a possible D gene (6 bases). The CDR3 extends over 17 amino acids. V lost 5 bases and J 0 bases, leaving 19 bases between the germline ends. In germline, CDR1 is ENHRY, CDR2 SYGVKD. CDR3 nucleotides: TGTGCCATCAGTAAGCAGGGACCGGGACAACTGAACACTGAAGCTTTCTTT. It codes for CAISKQGPGQLNTEAFF.

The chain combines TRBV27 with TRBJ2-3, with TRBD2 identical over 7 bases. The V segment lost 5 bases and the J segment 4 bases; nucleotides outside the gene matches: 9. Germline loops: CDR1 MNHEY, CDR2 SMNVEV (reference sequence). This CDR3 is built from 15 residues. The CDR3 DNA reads TGTGCCAGCAGTCGGGGGAGGGCAAACCCAGATACGCAGTATTTT. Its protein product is CASSRGRANPDTQYF.

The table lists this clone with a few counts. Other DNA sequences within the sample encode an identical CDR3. The CDR3 nucleotides read TGTGCCAGCAGCTTAGGGGACAGAGCCTACAATGAGCAGTTCTTC. Protein sequence: CASSLGDRAYNEQFF. V and J are TRBV5-6 and TRBJ2-1, with 7 bases lining up with TRBD1. CDR3 length equals 15 residues. The germline gives CDR1 SGHDT, CDR2 YYEEEE. Trimming cost V 2 bases and J 2 bases; bases outside gene matches: 4.

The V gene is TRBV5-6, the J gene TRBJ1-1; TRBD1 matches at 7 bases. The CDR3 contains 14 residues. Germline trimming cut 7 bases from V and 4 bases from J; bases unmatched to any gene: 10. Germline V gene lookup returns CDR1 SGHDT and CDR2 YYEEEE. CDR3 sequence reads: CASLDRAGGTEAFF. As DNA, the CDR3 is TGTGCCAGCCTTGACAGGGCGGGGGGCACTGAAGCTTTCTTT.

Here the CDR3 DNA reads TGTGCCAGCCGCGCGGATGGAAACACCATATATTTT. This sequence encodes CASRADGNTIYF. This chain connects TRBV6-5 to TRBJ1-3; D unclear. This CDR3 region has 12 residues. Germline CDR1 is MNHEY and CDR2 is SVGAGI. Trimming removed 8 bases from V and 3 bases from J, with 8 bases in between.

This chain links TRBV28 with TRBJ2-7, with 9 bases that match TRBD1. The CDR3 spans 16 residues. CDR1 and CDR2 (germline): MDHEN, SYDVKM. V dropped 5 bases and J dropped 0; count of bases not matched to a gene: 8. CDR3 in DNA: TGTGCCAGCAGTCCCCTGGGACAGGGCGCCTCCTACGAGCAGTACTTC. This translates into CASSPLGQGASYEQYF.

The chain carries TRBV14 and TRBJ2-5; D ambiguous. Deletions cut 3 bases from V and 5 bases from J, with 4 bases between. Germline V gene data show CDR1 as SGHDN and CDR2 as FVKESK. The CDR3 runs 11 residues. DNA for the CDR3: TGTGCCAGCAGCCAGAGGGAGACCCAGTACTTC. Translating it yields CASSQRETQYF.

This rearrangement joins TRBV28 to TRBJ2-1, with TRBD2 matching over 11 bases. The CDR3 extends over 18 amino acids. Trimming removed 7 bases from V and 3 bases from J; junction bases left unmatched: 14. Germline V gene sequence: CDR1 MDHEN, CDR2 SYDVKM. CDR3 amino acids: CASTTTRTSGLFYNEQFF. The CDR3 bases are TGTGCCAGCACCACTACTAGGACTAGCGGGCTGTTCTACAATGAGCAGTTCTTC.

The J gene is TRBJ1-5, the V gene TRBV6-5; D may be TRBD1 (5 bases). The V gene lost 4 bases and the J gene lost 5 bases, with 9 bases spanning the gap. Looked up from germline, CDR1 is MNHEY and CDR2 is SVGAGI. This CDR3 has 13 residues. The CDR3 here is CASSSQGDQPQHF. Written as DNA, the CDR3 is TGTGCCAGCAGTTCGCAAGGGGATCAGCCCCAGCATTTT.

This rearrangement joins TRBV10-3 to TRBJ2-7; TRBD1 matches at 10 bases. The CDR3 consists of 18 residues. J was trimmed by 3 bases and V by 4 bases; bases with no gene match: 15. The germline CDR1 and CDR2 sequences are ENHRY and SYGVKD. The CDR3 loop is CAISVSETGGGQYYEQYF. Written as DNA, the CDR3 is TGTGCCATCAGTGTTTCGGAGACAGGGGGCGGGCAGTACTACGAGCAGTACTTC.

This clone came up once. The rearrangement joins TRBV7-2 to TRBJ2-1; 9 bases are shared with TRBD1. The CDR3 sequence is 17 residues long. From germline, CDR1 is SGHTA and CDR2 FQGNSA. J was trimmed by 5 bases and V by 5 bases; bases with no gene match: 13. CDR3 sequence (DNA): TGTGCCAGCAGCCGTTATGGTACAGGGGGCTTCAACAATGAGCAGTTCTTC. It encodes CASSRYGTGGFNNEQFF.

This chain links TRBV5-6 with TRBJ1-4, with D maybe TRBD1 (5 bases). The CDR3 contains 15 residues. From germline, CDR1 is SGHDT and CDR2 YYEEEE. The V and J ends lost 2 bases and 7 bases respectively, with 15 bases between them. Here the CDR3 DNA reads TGTGCCAGCAGCTTTTCTCGACAGTTTGGTGAAAAACTGTTTTTT. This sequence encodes CASSFSRQFGEKLFF.

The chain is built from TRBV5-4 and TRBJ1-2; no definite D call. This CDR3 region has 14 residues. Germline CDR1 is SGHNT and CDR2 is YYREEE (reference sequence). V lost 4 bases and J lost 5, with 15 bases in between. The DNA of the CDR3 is TGTGCCAGCAGCCGCTGGGCCAGCAGGTATGGCTACACCTTC. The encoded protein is CASSRWASRYGYTF.

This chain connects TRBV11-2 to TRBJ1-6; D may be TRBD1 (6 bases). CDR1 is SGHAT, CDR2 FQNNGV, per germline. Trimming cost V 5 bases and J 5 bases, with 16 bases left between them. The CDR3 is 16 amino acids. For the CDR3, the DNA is TGTGCCAGCAGCCGTCCTCCGGCAGGGGATAATTCACCCCTCCACTTT. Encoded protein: CASSRPPAGDNSPLHF. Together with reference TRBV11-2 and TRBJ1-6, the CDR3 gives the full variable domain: EAGVAQSPRYKIIEKRQSVAFWCNPISGHATLYWYQQILGQGPKLLIQFQNNGVVDDSQLPKDRFSAERLKGVDSTLKIQPAKLEDSAVYLCASSRPPAGDNSPLHFGNGTRLTVT.

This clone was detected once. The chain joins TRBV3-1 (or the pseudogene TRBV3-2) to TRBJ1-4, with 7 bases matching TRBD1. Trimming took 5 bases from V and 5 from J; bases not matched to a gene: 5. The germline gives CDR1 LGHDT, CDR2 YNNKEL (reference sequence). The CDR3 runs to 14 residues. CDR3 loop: CASSKGQANEKLFF. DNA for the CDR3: TGTGCCAGCAGCAAAGGACAGGCCAATGAAAAACTGTTTTTT.